The clone carrying this T cell receptor beta chain appeared a single time. The germline gives CDR1 LGHNA, CDR2 YNFKEQ. The CDR3 extends over 13 amino acids. J lost 3 bases, V lost 5 bases, and 2 bases had no gene match. This specimen comes from a study of blood T cell repertoires in COVID-19. Authors' analysis steps: Nucleated cell number was recorded as an estimate derived from reference gene primer amplification. Only in-frame clones appear in the TCRdb table, and some are missing; sequencing was by immunoSEQ multiplex PCR. Clone size and V and J calls were adopted from that table, with D and trimming inferred from the DNA. Of approximately 300,000 clones in the sample, around four fifths were seen once.

The TCR was taken from a woman between 50 and 59 years old with acute or convalescent COVID-19. Input material: peripheral blood. The chain is built from TRBV4-2 and TRBJ2-5, with 8 bases lining up with TRBD2. This CDR3 is CASSGSGEETQYF. The CDR3 nucleotides are TGTGCCAGCAGCGGTAGCGGGGAAGAGACCCAGTACTTC.